These T cell receptor beta chains were read from a single sample in a study of identical twins. TCRdb re-analysed the 5' RACE reads in MiXCR, keeping a single row per CDR3 protein. The repertoire has a few hundred thousand distinct CDR3 sequences, roughly 9.5% of them found once; the top ten carry under 3%. A further study also used this sample, focusing on yellow fever vaccine responses in identical twins.

The sample taken for sequencing was PBMCs. These receptors were collected from a woman aged 18 to 35 in good health. Both conserved end residues are part of each CDR3. D genes are given only for firm matches. A row's size may be missing; if present it is once, few, many or a size class.

j_call d_call clone_size v_call cdr3_aa cdr3_nt
TRBJ1-5 . . TRBV6-1 CASSQGQMMGNQPQHF TGTGCCAGCAGCCAAGGACAAATGATGGGCAATCAGCCCCAGCATTTT
TRBJ2-4 . few TRBV7-9 CASSGRDGKNIQYF TGTGCCAGCAGCGGTCGGGACGGCAAAAACATTCAGTACTTC
TRBJ2-7 TRBD1 . TRBV7-9 CASTSFDRGPYEQYF TGTGCCAGCACCTCTTTTGACAGGGGTCCCTACGAGCAGTACTTC
TRBJ2-5 . few TRBV27 CASITLGGETQYF TGTGCCAGCATCACCCTAGGGGGAGAGACCCAGTACTTC
TRBJ2-3 . . TRBV10-2 CASSDGSTATQYF TGCGCCAGCAGTGACGGGTCCACGGCTACGCAGTATTTT
TRBJ2-1 TRBD1 few TRBV3-1 CASSQDGTGGAHNEQFF TGTGCCAGCAGCCAAGATGGTACAGGGGGCGCCCACAATGAGCAGTTCTTC
TRBJ2-1 TRBD2 few TRBV7-8 CASSQPGEGHNEQFF TGTGCCAGCAGCCAGCCGGGGGAGGGGCACAATGAGCAGTTCTTC
TRBJ2-7 TRBD2 few TRBV7-2 CASSARGGGLSYEQYF TGTGCCAGCAGCGCCAGGGGCGGGGGGCTCTCCTACGAGCAGTACTTC
TRBJ2-7 TRBD1 . TRBV29-1 CSVLTGAYEQYF TGCAGCGTCTTGACAGGGGCCTACGAGCAGTACTTC
TRBJ2-5 . . TRBV14 CASSHAAQGQETQYF TGTGCCAGCAGCCACGCGGCGCAGGGACAAGAGACCCAGTACTTC
TRBJ2-7 TRBD1 few TRBV7-3 CASSSGPGQDPYEQYF TGTGCCAGCAGCTCTGGGCCGGGACAGGACCCCTACGAGCAGTACTTC
TRBJ2-7 TRBD2 many TRBV3-1 CASSQAGASYEQYF TGTGCCAGCAGTCAAGCGGGGGCCTCCTACGAGCAGTACTTC
TRBJ2-2 . few TRBV12-3/TRBV12-4 CASSLSRFTGELFF TGTGCCAGCAGTTTATCTAGGTTCACCGGGGAGCTGTTTTTT
TRBJ2-7 TRBD2 many TRBV20-1 CSANHPLAGYYEQYF TGCAGTGCCAATCACCCACTAGCGGGATACTACGAGCAGTACTTC
TRBJ1-6 TRBD1 . TRBV7-2 CASSPGQGLNSPLHF TGTGCCAGCAGCCCCGGACAGGGCCTGAATTCACCCCTCCACTTT
TRBJ2-3 . . TRBV5-1 CASSLDSRDTQYF TGCGCCAGCAGCTTGGACTCAAGGGATACGCAGTATTTT
TRBJ2-7 . few TRBV3-1 CASSQDWGGVSEQYF TGTGCCAGCAGCCAAGATTGGGGTGGAGTTTCCGAGCAGTACTTC
TRBJ2-1 . . TRBV7-9 CASSLAVTVYEQFF TGTGCCAGCAGCTTAGCGGTAACTGTCTATGAGCAGTTCTTC
TRBJ2-3 . once TRBV6-2/TRBV6-3 CASSYQTSTDTQYF TGTGCCAGCAGTTACCAAACAAGCACAGATACGCAGTATTTT
TRBJ2-1 . . TRBV4-1 CASSQDGHFYSSYNEQFF TGCGCCAGCAGCCAAGATGGGCACTTTTACAGCTCCTACAATGAGCAGTTCTTC
TRBJ2-5 TRBD2 many TRBV20-1 CSARDLMTSGQETQYF TGCAGTGCTAGAGATCTAATGACTAGCGGTCAAGAGACCCAGTACTTC
TRBJ2-7 TRBD1 . TRBV3-1 CASSQDTDRVFWLGSYEQYF TGTGCCAGCAGCCAAGATACGGACAGGGTGTTTTGGTTGGGGTCCTACGAGCAGTACTTC
TRBJ2-1 TRBD2 . TRBV7-2 CASSLAGTSIYNEQFF TGTGCCAGCAGCTTAGCTGGGACTAGCATCTACAATGAGCAGTTCTTC
TRBJ2-7 . few TRBV24-1 CAISRDGYEQYF TGTGCCATCTCGCGGGACGGATACGAGCAGTACTTC
TRBJ2-3 . . TRBV7-2 CASSLATLSTDTQYF TGTGCCAGCAGCTTAGCGACACTTAGCACAGATACGCAGTATTTT
TRBJ2-2 . few TRBV29-1 CSVPLTGELFF TGCAGCGTCCCCTTAACCGGGGAGCTGTTTTTT
TRBJ2-2 . few TRBV6-1 CASSPGVANTGELFF TGTGCCAGCAGTCCTGGGGTAGCGAACACCGGGGAGCTGTTTTTT
TRBJ2-5 TRBD2 many TRBV7-8 CASSLWVGGKTQYF TGTGCCAGCAGCTTATGGGTCGGGGGGAAGACCCAGTACTTC
TRBJ2-2 TRBD2 few TRBV7-3 CASAGGATGELFF TGTGCCAGCGCGGGGGGAGCCACCGGGGAGCTGTTTTTT
TRBJ2-7 TRBD2 . TRBV2 CACSDQGLAGDIYSYEQYF TGTGCCTGCAGTGACCAGGGACTAGCGGGAGATATATACTCCTACGAGCAGTACTTC
TRBJ2-1 TRBD2 . TRBV11-3 CASSSGTSGLNEQFF TGTGCCAGCAGCTCCGGGACTAGCGGGTTGAATGAGCAGTTCTTC
TRBJ2-7 . many TRBV4-3 CASSQATVTYEQYF TGCGCCAGCAGCCAAGCGACAGTTACCTACGAGCAGTACTTC
TRBJ1-3 TRBD1 few TRBV7-9 CASSLTGASSGNTIYF TGTGCCAGCAGCTTAACAGGGGCTAGCTCTGGAAACACCATATATTTT
TRBJ2-2 TRBD2 many TRBV18 CASSPGTSGSFGELFF TGTGCCAGCTCACCCGGGACTAGCGGGAGCTTCGGGGAGCTGTTTTTT
TRBJ2-7 . many TRBV2 CASSVGQPSSYEQYF TGTGCCAGCAGTGTGGGGCAGCCGAGCTCCTACGAGCAGTACTTC
TRBJ2-3 TRBD2 few TRBV20-1 CSARGTSWASTDTQYF TGCAGTGCTAGAGGGACTAGTTGGGCTAGCACAGATACGCAGTATTTT
TRBJ2-7 . . TRBV7-2 CASSFTEGAYEQYF TGTGCCAGCAGCTTTACTGAAGGGGCCTACGAGCAGTACTTC
TRBJ2-2 . many TRBV20-1 CSAITNTGELFF TGCAGTGCTATAACGAACACCGGGGAGCTGTTTTTT
TRBJ1-5 . many TRBV24-1 CATSDLRGDQPQHF TGTGCCACCAGTGATTTGCGAGGGGACCAGCCCCAGCATTTT
TRBJ2-1 TRBD2 many TRBV7-9 CASSPPSGIEQFF TGTGCCAGCAGCCCCCCTAGCGGGATTGAGCAGTTCTTC
TRBJ2-1 TRBD1 . TRBV3-1 CASSPSGQLYNEQFF TGTGCCAGCAGCCCCTCGGGACAGCTCTACAATGAGCAGTTCTTC
TRBJ2-7 . few TRBV7-9 CASSLGTEGYEQYF TGTGCCAGCAGCTTAGGGACCGAGGGGTACGAGCAGTACTTC
TRBJ1-2 TRBD1 many TRBV27 CASRRRQGNGYTF TGTGCCAGCAGGAGGAGACAGGGGAATGGCTACACCTTC
TRBJ2-2 TRBD2 many TRBV10-3 CAIRTSGQIAGTSWGELFF TGTGCCATCAGGACTAGCGGCCAAATTGCGGGTACCTCATGGGGGGAGCTGTTTTTT
TRBJ1-5 . . TRBV2 CASSPSLPGDQPQHF TGTGCCAGCAGTCCAAGCCTTCCGGGGGATCAGCCCCAGCATTTT
TRBJ1-5 . few TRBV3-1 CASSLRDVNQPQHF TGTGCCAGCAGCCTCCGGGACGTCAATCAGCCCCAGCATTTT
TRBJ2-1 . . TRBV6-2/TRBV6-3 CASSYPIPRQGLPYNEQFF TGTGCCAGCAGTTACCCAATACCTAGACAGGGACTACCCTACAATGAGCAGTTCTTC
TRBJ2-3 TRBD2 many TRBV20-1 CSASPGWGGGTDTQYF TGCAGTGCTAGTCCCGGTTGGGGGGGAGGAACAGATACGCAGTATTTT
TRBJ2-3 . few TRBV10-3 CAISESRGGSKDTQYF TGTGCCATCAGTGAGTCTAGGGGAGGCTCAAAGGATACGCAGTATTTT
TRBJ1-1 . many TRBV21-1 CASSATIGWRGGNTEAFF TGTGCCAGCAGCGCGACAATTGGCTGGAGGGGAGGGAACACTGAAGCTTTCTTT
TRBJ1-1 TRBD1 few TRBV28 CASTDRGGNTEAFF TGTGCCAGCACCGACAGGGGAGGGAACACTGAAGCTTTCTTT
TRBJ2-7 TRBD2 . TRBV7-2 CASTTLAGDSYEQYF TGTGCCAGCACGACTTTGGCGGGAGACTCCTACGAGCAGTACTTC
TRBJ2-5 . . TRBV7-8 CAMRPGPYQETQYF TGTGCCATGAGACCCGGGCCGTACCAAGAGACCCAGTACTTC